The subject of this entry is one T cell receptor (beta chain). The antigen is undetermined. The CDR3 spans 13 residues. Germline-derived CDR1 and CDR2 are GTSNPN and SVGIG (reference sequence). The V end lost 0 bases, the J end lost 2 bases, and 6 bases lay between the germline ends. The data stem from a study of shared clonotypes between healthy human individuals. Assay: immunoSEQ multiplex PCR; the TCRdb copy retains only in-frame clones and omits some. The sample consists of approximately 840,000 clones, 96% of them appearing once. It was CD45RO-negative cells, positively selected for CCR7, that made up naive CD8 cells, with terminally differentiated effector memory CD45RA+ cells excluded. Healthy HIV-negative adults without recent acute infections or vaccinations served as donors. Nashville, Tennessee was home to all donors, each a Caucasian adult. General observations from the study: Naive subsets, compared against memory subsets, generally had larger estimated richness values.

The receptor's source is a man aged 25 to 40 in good health. Input material: naive CD8+ T cells sorted from blood. The genes are TRBV30 and TRBJ2-3; D unresolved. CDR3 amino acids: CAWSVSLTDTQYF. The CDR3 bases are TGTGCCTGGAGTGTATCACTCACAGATACGCAGTATTTT.